This T cell receptor (beta chain) was observed in a study of CD8 T cells in ankylosing spondylitis. Study-level results: Among TCR beta sequences, a motif of several highly homologous variants appeared characteristic of ankylosing spondylitis blood. Before this, some motif variants had been reported in reactive arthritis synovial fluid and blood. Clones linked to disease were reported to show significant enrichment in matched ankylosing spondylitis synovial fluid.

TCRdb re-called the 5' RACE reads through MiXCR, storing one row per CDR3 protein. The repertoire holds about 540,000 distinct CDR3 sequences, with more than 9.5% as singletons. As concerns this clonotype: What it recognizes is unknown.

The germline V gene encodes CDR1 SGHVS and CDR2 FNYEAQ. The CDR3 is 15 residues long. The junction had 6 bases not matched to a gene; V was cut back by 5 bases and J by 2 bases. The sequenced material came from blood, either unsorted or a sorted T cell fraction (not recorded which). The chain couples TRBV7-6 to TRBJ2-7; 10 bases line up with TRBD1. This receptor was taken from a male donor with ankylosing spondylitis. CDR3 in amino acids: CASSGGTGVTYEQYF. For the CDR3, the DNA is TGTGCCAGCAGCGGAGGGACAGGGGTAACCTACGAGCAGTACTTC.